This T cell receptor beta chain was captured in a study of blood T cells in healthy people across ages. Study as a whole: Template switching caught about one barcoded beta molecule for each two T cells. Study conclusions and caveats: Greater diversity and more naive CD4+ cells were seen in long-lived donors than in aged donors.

Germline V gene data show CDR1 as SGHAT and CDR2 as FQDESV (reference sequence). CDR3 length: 14 residues. V was shortened by 1 base and J by 5 bases, with 11 bases between the two germline ends. As for this clonotype: The antigen is not known.

A second PCR of roughly 7 to 11 cycles used a sample-barcoded 5' primer and a J-beta primer mix. TCRdb analysed the 5' RACE reads with MiXCR anew, one entry per CDR3 protein. The sample records around 1,900,000 distinct CDR3 sequences, around 42% being singletons. The receptor comes from a human donor in good health. Sequencing was performed on blood. This chain joins TRBV11-1 and TRBJ2-5; D is ambiguous. Written as DNA, the CDR3 is TGTGCCAGCAGCTTAGGACGGTTTCGGGAGACCCAGTACTTC. It translates to CASSLGRFRETQYF. The full variable domain, with the rest looked up from reference TRBV11-1 and TRBJ2-5, is EAEVAQSPRYKITEKSQAVAFWCDPISGHATLYWYRQILGQGPELLVQFQDESVVDDSQLPKDRFSAERLKGVDSTLKIQPAELGDSAMYLCASSLGRFRETQYFGPGTRLLVL.